This TCR beta chain comes out of a study of a mutant IDH1 vaccine in newly diagnosed glioma. For the study at large: The study started vaccination 4-6 weeks after radiotherapy alone, or with temozolomide cycles. The earlier regimen, radiotherapy, temozolomide, or both, was most often both.

As regards this clone: Its antigen is not known.

This CDR3 contains 14 residues. CDR1 is SQVTM and CDR2 is ANQGSEA in the germline V gene. The V segment lost 4 bases and the J segment 0 bases; nucleotides outside the gene matches: 2. Data came from immunoSEQ multiplex PCR; TCRdb stores just in-frame clones and leaves some out. The sample contains fewer than 40,000 clones, roughly 50% of which appear only once. Time point here: week 5, during vaccination. Vaccine doses each comprised 300 ug of mutant IDH1 20-mer peptide, with topical imiquimod. This receptor was obtained from a woman aged 18-30 years with glioma. The chain uses TRBV29-1 and TRBJ1-4, with 7 bases fitting TRBD1. This material consisted of PBMCs, taken from a glioma patient whose treatment included an IDH1 peptide vaccine. The CDR3 sequence: CSVGGGTTNEKLFF. DNA of the CDR3: TGCAGCGTTGGAGGGGGCACAACTAATGAAAAACTGTTTTTT. Combining the CDR3 with reference TRBV29-1 and TRBJ1-4 gives the whole variable domain SAVISQKPSRDICQRGTSLTIQCQVDSQVTMMFWYRQQPGQSLTLIATANQGSEATYESGFVIDKFPISRPNLTFSTLTVSNMSPEDSSIYLCSVGGGTTNEKLFFGSGTQLSVL.